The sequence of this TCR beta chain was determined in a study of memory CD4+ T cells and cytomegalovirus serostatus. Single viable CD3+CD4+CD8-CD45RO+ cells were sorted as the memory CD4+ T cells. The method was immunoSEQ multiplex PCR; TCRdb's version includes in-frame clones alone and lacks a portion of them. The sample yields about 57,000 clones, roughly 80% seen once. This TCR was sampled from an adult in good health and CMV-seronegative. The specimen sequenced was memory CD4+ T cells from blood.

Here the CDR3 DNA reads TGTGCCAGCAGTTTATACTTCCGCACTAGCGGGGGGGATGAGCAGTTCTTC. Translated: CASSLYFRTSGGDEQFF. This sequence joins TRBV27 and TRBJ2-1; the match to TRBD2 covers 13 bases. Germline lookup yields CDR1 MNHEY and CDR2 SMNVEV (reference sequence). V was pared by 1 base and J by 8 bases, with 8 bases of the junction left unmatched. There are 17 residues in the CDR3.